The 17 T cell receptor beta chains below were found in one sample sequenced in a study of cytomegalovirus exposure and HLA in healthy donors. Only in-frame clones appear in the TCRdb table, and some are missing; sequencing was by immunoSEQ multiplex PCR. The data show approximately 150,000 clones, 80% to 90% seen once. Input material: PBMCs. The receptor source for this set is a man aged 18 to 29 in good health and CMV-seropositive.

The chain combines TRBV6-6 with TRBJ2-7, with TRBD2 matching over 7 bases. Trimming cost V 5 bases and J 1 base; bases outside gene matches: 8. The CDR3 sequence is 15 residues long. CDR1 is MNHNY, CDR2 SVGAGI, per germline (reference sequence). The CDR3 loop is CASSPASGYSYEQYF. CDR3 nucleotide sequence: TGTGCCAGCAGTCCCGCTAGCGGCTATTCCTACGAGCAGTACTTC.

The chain combines TRBV25-1 with TRBJ2-5; 8 positions match TRBD2. The last part of the DNA fits TRBJ2-7 better; the J call may be wrong. Germline V gene sequence: CDR1 MGHDK, CDR2 SYGVNS. The CDR3 is 14 amino acids. The CDR3 loop is CASSYSGSSYEQYF. CDR3 nucleotides: TGTGCCAGCAGTTACAGCGGGAGCTCCTACGAGCAGTACTTC.

The chain is built from TRBV7-8 and TRBJ2-7, with D perhaps matching TRBD2 (5 bases). Germline values: CDR1 SGHVS, CDR2 FQNEAQ. CDR3 size: 12 residues. Trimming took off 11 bases at V and 5 bases at J, with 16 bases between the two ends. CDR3 DNA: TGTGCCTCCGGGTACGGGGTCAACGAGCAGTACTTC. Encoded protein: CASGYGVNEQYF.

The V call is TRBV6-4, the J call TRBJ2-4; TRBD2 is a possible D gene (7 bases). Germline CDR1 MRHNA, CDR2 SNTAGT. With 4 bases removed from V and 8 bases from J, the gap between germline ends came to 12 bases. The CDR3 is made up of 13 amino acids. CDR3: CASSVRGGDIQYF. In nucleotides, the CDR3 is TGTGCCAGCAGTGTGAGAGGGGGGGACATTCAGTACTTC.

The chain links TRBV5-1 to TRBJ2-2; 13 nucleotides line up with TRBD2. Looked up from germline, CDR1 is SGHRS and CDR2 is YFSETQ. J gave up 7 bases and V 0 bases, and 9 bases lay outside the gene matches. The CDR3 is 18 amino acids. CDR3: CASSLEWTSGRRDGELFF. The DNA of the CDR3 is TGCGCCAGCAGCTTGGAGTGGACTAGCGGGAGAAGAGACGGGGAGCTGTTTTTT.

This clone was found a few times. The J gene is TRBJ1-6, the V gene TRBV4-2, with 9 bases lining up with TRBD1. After removal of 1 base from V and 7 bases from J, the junction contained 5 bases not matched to a gene. From germline, CDR1 is LGHNA and CDR2 YNFKEQ. The CDR3 loop spans 16 amino acids. The CDR3 here is CASSQGVQGANSPLHF. The DNA of the CDR3 is TGTGCCAGCAGCCAAGGAGTACAGGGGGCGAATTCACCCCTCCACTTT.

This chain connects TRBV5-1 to TRBJ1-5, with a possible D match to TRBD1 (5 bases). Germline CDR1 reads SGHRS; CDR2 reads YFSETQ. V shed 2 bases and J shed 5 bases, with 11 bases lying between them. This CDR3 contains 14 residues. Here the CDR3 reads CASSFGAPDQPQHF. The CDR3 nucleotides read TGCGCCAGCAGCTTTGGGGCCCCCGATCAGCCCCAGCATTTT.

The chain recombines TRBV11-1 with TRBJ2-7; perhaps TRBD2 as D (5 bases). This CDR3 comprises 12 residues. With 6 bases removed from V and 9 bases from J, the gap between germline ends came to 15 bases. Germline CDR1 reads SGHAT; CDR2 reads FQDESV (reference sequence). For the CDR3, the DNA is TGTGCCAGCAGACCCAGTGTGGGAGTGCAGTACTTC. Its translation: CASRPSVGVQYF. The entire variable domain, with the rest obtained from reference TRBV11-1 and TRBJ2-7, is as follows: EAEVAQSPRYKITEKSQAVAFWCDPISGHATLYWYRQILGQGPELLVQFQDESVVDDSQLPKDRFSAERLKGVDSTLKIQPAELGDSAMYLCASRPSVGVQYFGPGTRLTVT.

In nucleotides, the CDR3 is TGTGCCAGCAGCTTCGAGATGAACACTGAAGCTTTCTTT. Translated: CASSFEMNTEAFF. This chain joins TRBV11-1 and TRBJ1-1; D gene unclear. V lost 3 bases and J lost 0, with 5 bases in between. The CDR3 extends over 13 amino acids. Germline loops: CDR1 SGHAT, CDR2 FQDESV (reference sequence). The variable domain in full, with the rest retrieved from reference TRBV11-1 and TRBJ1-1, is EAEVAQSPRYKITEKSQAVAFWCDPISGHATLYWYRQILGQGPELLVQFQDESVVDDSQLPKDRFSAERLKGVDSTLKIQPAELGDSAMYLCASSFEMNTEAFFGQGTRLTVV.

The chain employs TRBV9 and TRBJ2-5; 12 positions agree with TRBD1. Looked up from germline, CDR1 is SGDLS and CDR2 is YYNGEE. After removal of 0 bases from V and 4 bases from J, the junction contained 4 bases not matched to a gene. The CDR3 is 16 residues long. The CDR3 DNA sequence: TGTGCCAGCAGCGTAGGAGGGACAGGGGGCGGAGAGACCCAGTACTTC. Protein product: CASSVGGTGGGETQYF.

The rearrangement links TRBV30 to TRBJ1-3; weak D call: TRBD1 (5 bases). Germline V gene sequence: CDR1 GTSNPN, CDR2 SVGIG (reference sequence). CDR3 size: 13 residues. V was shortened by 3 bases and J by 8 bases, with 14 bases between the two germline ends. CDR3 region: CAWSPGSADTIYF. The DNA of the CDR3 is TGTGCCTGGAGCCCAGGGTCGGCGGACACCATATATTTT.

V is TRBV5-1 and J is TRBJ2-2, with TRBD2 as a possible D gene (5 bases). CDR3 length: 14 residues. The germline CDR1 and CDR2 sequences are SGHRS and YFSETQ. V shed 0 bases and J shed 7 bases, with 10 bases lying between them. In nucleotides, the CDR3 is TGCGCCAGCAGCTTGGGAGGGCTAATCGGGGAGCTGTTTTTT. Amino acid sequence: CASSLGGLIGELFF.

The chain combines TRBV7-9 with TRBJ2-7; 7 bases fit TRBD1. In germline, CDR1 is SEHNR, CDR2 FQNEAQ (reference sequence). Trimming took 1 base from V and 3 from J; bases not matched to a gene: 9. This CDR3 spans 16 amino acids. CDR3 residues: CASSLVRGTVIYEQYF. In DNA, the CDR3 is TGTGCCAGCAGCTTAGTAAGGGGGACAGTAATCTACGAGCAGTACTTC. Filled out from reference TRBV7-9 and TRBJ2-7, the complete variable domain reads DTGVSQNPRHKITKRGQNVTFRCDPISEHNRLYWYRQTLGQGPEFLTYFQNEAQLEKSRLLSDRFSAERPKGSFSTLEIQRTEQGDSAMYLCASSLVRGTVIYEQYFGPGTRLTVT.

V and J are TRBV7-8 and TRBJ1-3; D gene unclear. In germline, CDR1 is SGHVS, CDR2 FQNEAQ. The CDR3 extends over 13 amino acids. V was trimmed by 6 bases and J by 7 bases, leaving 13 bases between them. CDR3: CASRLAGGNTIYF. The CDR3 DNA reads as TGTGCCAGCAGGCTTGCTGGCGGGAACACCATATATTTT. Full variable domain (rest looked up from reference TRBV7-8 and TRBJ1-3): GAGVSQSPRYKVAKRGQDVALRCDPISGHVSLFWYQQALGQGPEFLTYFQNEAQLDKSGLPSDRFFAERPEGSVSTLKIQRTQQEDSAVYLCASRLAGGNTIYFGEGSWLTVV.

This clone was detected once. This sequence joins TRBV7-9 and TRBJ2-7, with D tentatively TRBD1 (6 bases). This CDR3 contains 13 residues. Trimming took off 6 bases at V and 0 bases at J, with 9 bases between the two ends. Germline V lookup: CDR1 SEHNR, CDR2 FQNEAQ (reference sequence). DNA of the CDR3: TGTGCCAGCAGGTCGGGACACTCCTACGAGCAGTACTTC. Encoded protein: CASRSGHSYEQYF.

The chain has TRBV14 and TRBJ1-1, with 10 positions matching TRBD1. Unmatched junction bases numbered 18, after V lost 4 bases and J lost 1 base. In germline, CDR1 is SGHDN, CDR2 FVKESK. The CDR3 sequence is 20 residues long. The chain's CDR3 is CASSLRASGQGNLGNTEAFF. The CDR3 DNA sequence: TGTGCCAGCAGCCTCCGGGCATCGGGACAGGGGAATTTGGGGAACACTGAAGCTTTCTTT.

The CDR3 DNA follows: TGTGCCAGCAGTTTCCCCCCCGACAGAATGAACACTGAAGCTTTCTTT. Encoded protein: CASSFPPDRMNTEAFF. The rearrangement uses TRBV28 and TRBJ1-1; maybe TRBD1 (5 bases). Trimming removed 3 bases from V and 0 bases from J, with 14 bases in between. This CDR3 has 16 residues. Germline CDR1 MDHEN, CDR2 SYDVKM.